Included here is one T cell receptor beta chain sequence, with context. The CDR3 has 15 amino acids. Trimming stripped 2 bases from V and 8 bases from J, with 19 bases between. CDR1 and CDR2 (germline): SGDLS, YYNGEE. The record originates from a study of cytomegalovirus exposure and HLA in healthy donors. The PCR had 60 Vbeta and 13 Jbeta primers. Using immunoSEQ multiplex PCR, the repertoire was profiled, and TCRdb retains in-frame clones only, with some absent. The sample holds roughly 180,000 clones, approximately 88% seen once. The sequenced material came from PBMCs. The chain carries TRBV9 and TRBJ1-2; D perhaps matches TRBD1 (5 bases). The TCR was taken from a man aged 25-40 years in good health and CMV-seronegative. The CDR3 region is CASSVLQGPIGGYTF. Written as DNA, the CDR3 is TGTGCCAGCAGCGTCCTTCAGGGCCCCATAGGGGGCTACACCTTC.